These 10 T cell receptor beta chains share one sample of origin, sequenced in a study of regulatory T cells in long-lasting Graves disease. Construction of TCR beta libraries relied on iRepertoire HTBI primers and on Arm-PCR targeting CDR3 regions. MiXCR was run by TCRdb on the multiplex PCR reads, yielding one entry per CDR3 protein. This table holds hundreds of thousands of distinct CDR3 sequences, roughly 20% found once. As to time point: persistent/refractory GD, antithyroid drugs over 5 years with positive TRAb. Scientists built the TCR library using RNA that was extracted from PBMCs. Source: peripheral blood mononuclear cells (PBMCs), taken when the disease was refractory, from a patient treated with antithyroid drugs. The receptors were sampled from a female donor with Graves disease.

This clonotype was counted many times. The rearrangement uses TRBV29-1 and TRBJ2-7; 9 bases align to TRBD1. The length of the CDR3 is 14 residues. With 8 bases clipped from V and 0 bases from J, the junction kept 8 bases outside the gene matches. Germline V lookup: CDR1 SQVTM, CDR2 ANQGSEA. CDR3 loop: CSSDWDRDSYEQYF. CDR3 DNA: TGCAGCTCAGATTGGGACAGGGACTCCTACGAGCAGTACTTC.

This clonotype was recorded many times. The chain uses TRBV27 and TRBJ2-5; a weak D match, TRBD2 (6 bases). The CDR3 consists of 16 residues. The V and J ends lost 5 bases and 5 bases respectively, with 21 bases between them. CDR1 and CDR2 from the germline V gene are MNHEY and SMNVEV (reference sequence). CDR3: CASSPTRGRAGETQYF. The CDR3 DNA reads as TGTGCCAGCAGTCCGACCCGCGGTAGGGCGGGGGAGACCCAGTACTTC.

The DNA for the CDR3 is TGTGCCACGCGGGAGGGCCTGTACAATGAGCAGTTCTTC. Translating it yields CATREGLYNEQFF. This chain connects TRBV6-5 to TRBJ2-1, with 9 bases fitting TRBD2. This CDR3 is 13 amino acids long. Germline V lookup: CDR1 MNHEY, CDR2 SVGAGI. The V gene end was trimmed by 10 bases and the J gene end by 4 bases; junction bases not matched to a gene: 5.

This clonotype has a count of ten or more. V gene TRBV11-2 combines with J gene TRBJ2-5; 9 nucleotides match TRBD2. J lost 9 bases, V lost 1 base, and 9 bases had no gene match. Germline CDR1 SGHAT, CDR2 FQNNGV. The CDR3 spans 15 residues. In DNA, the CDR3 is TGTGCCAGCAGCTTAGGGGCGCTGAGCGGGAGGCCCCAGTACTTC. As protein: CASSLGALSGRPQYF.

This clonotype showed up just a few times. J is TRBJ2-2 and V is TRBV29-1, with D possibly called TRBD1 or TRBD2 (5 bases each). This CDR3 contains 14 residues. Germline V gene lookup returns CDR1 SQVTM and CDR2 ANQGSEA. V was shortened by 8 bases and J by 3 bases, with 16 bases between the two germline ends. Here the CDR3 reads CSYGWGSHTGELFF. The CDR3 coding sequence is TGCAGCTACGGATGGGGGAGTCACACCGGGGAGCTGTTTTTT.

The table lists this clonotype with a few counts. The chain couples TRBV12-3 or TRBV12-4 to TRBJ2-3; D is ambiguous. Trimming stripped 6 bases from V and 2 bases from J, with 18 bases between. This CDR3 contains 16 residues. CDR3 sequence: CASSYPTPYSTDTQYF. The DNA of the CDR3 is TGTGCCAGCAGCTACCCCACACCTTATTCCACAGATACGCAGTATTTT.

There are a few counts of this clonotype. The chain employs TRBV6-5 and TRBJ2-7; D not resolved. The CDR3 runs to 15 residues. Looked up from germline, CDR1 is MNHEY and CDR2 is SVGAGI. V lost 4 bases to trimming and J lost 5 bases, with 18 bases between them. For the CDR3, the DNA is TGTGCCAGCAGTTCCCTAGGACCCTCGACGAACGAGCAGTACTTC. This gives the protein CASSSLGPSTNEQYF.

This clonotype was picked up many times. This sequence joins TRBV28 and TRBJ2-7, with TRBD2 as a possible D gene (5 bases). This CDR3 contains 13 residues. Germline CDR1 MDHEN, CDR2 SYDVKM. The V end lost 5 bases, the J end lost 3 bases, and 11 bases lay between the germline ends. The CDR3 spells CASSRSAGYEQYF. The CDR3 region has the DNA TGTGCCAGCAGTCGCTCGGCGGGCTACGAGCAGTACTTC.

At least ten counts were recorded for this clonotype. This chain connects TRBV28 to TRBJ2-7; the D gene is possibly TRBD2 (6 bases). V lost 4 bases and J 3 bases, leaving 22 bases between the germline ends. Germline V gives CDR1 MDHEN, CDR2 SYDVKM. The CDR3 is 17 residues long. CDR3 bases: TGTGCCAGCAGTTGGGATAGGGGACTCCAAATGATCTACGAGCAGTACTTC. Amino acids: CASSWDRGLQMIYEQYF.

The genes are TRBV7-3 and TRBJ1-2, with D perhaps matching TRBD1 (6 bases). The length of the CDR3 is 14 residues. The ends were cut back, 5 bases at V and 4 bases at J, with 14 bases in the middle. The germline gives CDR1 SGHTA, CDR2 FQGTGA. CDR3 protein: CASSPPGGPYGYTF. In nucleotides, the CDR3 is TGTGCCAGCAGCCCACCGGGGGGCCCCTATGGCTACACCTTC.